A single sample is the source of the 28 T cell receptor beta chains below, sequenced in a study of cytomegalovirus exposure and HLA in healthy donors. The PCR was carried out with 60 Vbeta primers and 13 Jbeta primers. Using immunoSEQ multiplex PCR, the repertoire was profiled, and TCRdb retains in-frame clones only, with some absent. The sample's table shows 150,000 to 200,000 clones. The sequencing sample was made of PBMCs. These receptors originate from a woman aged 60 to 75 in good health and CMV-seronegative.

V is TRBV27 and J is TRBJ1-5; D remains ambiguous. This CDR3 is 13 amino acids long. V was trimmed by 3 bases and J by 4 bases, leaving 7 bases between them. Germline CDR1 and CDR2: MNHEY and SMNVEV (reference sequence). CDR3: CASSFEANQPQHF. CDR3 nucleotides: TGTGCCAGCAGTTTTGAGGCTAATCAGCCCCAGCATTTT.

The chain recombines TRBV7-2 with TRBJ1-2; 10 bases agree with TRBD1. V dropped 2 bases and J dropped 4; count of bases not matched to a gene: 7. In germline, CDR1 is SGHTA, CDR2 FQGNSA. CDR3 size: 16 residues. In DNA form, the CDR3 reads TGTGCCAGCAGCTTACTGGGACAGGGGAGTGGCTATGGCTACACCTTC. This gives the protein CASSLLGQGSGYGYTF.

This chain uses TRBV5-6 with TRBJ2-7; TRBD2 matches 7 bases. Per the germline V gene, CDR1 is SGHDT and CDR2 is YYEEEE. CDR3 length: 18 residues. With 1 base clipped from V and 3 bases from J, the junction kept 16 bases outside the gene matches. Here the CDR3 DNA reads TGTGCCAGCAGCTTGTTGGCGCACGGGGCTAGCGGTAACTACGAGCAGTACTTC. The encoded protein is CASSLLAHGASGNYEQYF.

The CDR3, as DNA: TGTGCCAGCAGTGAGGGCAGGTCCTACAATGAGCAGTTCTTC. Translation gives CASSEGRSYNEQFF. The chain links TRBV6-4 to TRBJ2-1; no firm D call. The V gene lost 3 bases and the J gene lost 1 base, with 7 bases spanning the gap. CDR3 length equals 14 residues. Germline loops: CDR1 MRHNA, CDR2 SNTAGT.

The chain is built from TRBV13 and TRBJ2-1, with a tentative D call TRBD1 (6 bases). From germline, CDR1 is PRHDT and CDR2 FYEKMQ (reference sequence). V shed 5 bases and J shed 4 bases, with 12 bases lying between them. CDR3 length: 14 residues. The DNA of the CDR3 is TGTGCCAGCAGCCTCTCCAGGGGATACAATGAGCAGTTCTTC. Residues: CASSLSRGYNEQFF.

The CDR3 DNA reads as TGTGCCAGCAGTTTCACCCACAGGGACGTTGAGTCCCAGTTCTTC. Its protein is CASSFTHRDVESQFF. The J gene is TRBJ2-1, the V gene TRBV27; D is possibly TRBD1 (6 bases). The ends were cut back, 3 bases at V and 13 bases at J, with 22 bases in the middle. The CDR3 has 15 amino acids. Germline CDR1 and CDR2: MNHEY and SMNVEV (reference sequence).

The rearrangement joins TRBV6-5 to TRBJ2-5; 10 positions agree with TRBD1. The J call may be mistaken, given a closer DNA end match to TRBJ2-7. The CDR3 totals 15 residues. CDR1 and CDR2 (germline): MNHEY, SVGAGI. The CDR3 spells CASSYGTGVSYEQYF. CDR3 nucleotide sequence: TGTGCCAGCAGTTACGGGACAGGGGTCTCCTACGAGCAGTACTTC.

V usage is TRBV11-2 and J usage is TRBJ2-2; maybe TRBD2 (5 bases). V was clipped by 7 bases and J by 4 bases, with 19 bases between them. The CDR3 runs 16 residues. Germline lookup yields CDR1 SGHAT and CDR2 FQNNGV. The CDR3 here is CASTPGYSRVTGELFF. The CDR3 coding sequence is TGTGCCAGCACCCCGGGGTATAGTCGGGTCACCGGGGAGCTGTTTTTT.

J is TRBJ2-3 and V is TRBV5-1; 11 bases fit TRBD2. The CDR3 sequence is 15 residues long. Trimming cost V 4 bases and J 4 bases; bases outside gene matches: 5. Germline-derived CDR1 and CDR2 are SGHRS and YFSETQ. CDR3 in DNA: TGCGCCAGCAGCCTCAAACTAGCGGGGGCAGATACGCAGTATTTT. Its translation is CASSLKLAGADTQYF.

The V and J genes are TRBV5-4 and TRBJ2-7, with D possibly being TRBD2 (5 bases). The CDR3 contains 15 residues. V lost 1 base to trimming and J lost 0 bases, with 11 bases between them. The V gene's germline CDR1 is SGHNT and CDR2 YYREEE (reference sequence). CDR3 protein: CASSLRRGTSYEQYF. Written as DNA, the CDR3 is TGTGCCAGCAGCTTGAGACGGGGAACCTCCTACGAGCAGTACTTC.

The chain employs TRBV7-8 and TRBJ2-2, with unresolved D. The CDR3 spans 13 residues. Deletions cut 5 bases from V and 5 bases from J, with 9 bases between. Germline values: CDR1 SGHVS, CDR2 FQNEAQ. The CDR3 loop reads CASSQFGTGELFF. The DNA of the CDR3 is TGTGCCAGCAGCCAGTTCGGGACCGGGGAGCTGTTTTTT.

This chain joins TRBV2 and TRBJ1-2; 8 nucleotides match TRBD1. After removal of 4 bases from V and 7 bases from J, the junction contained 5 bases not matched to a gene. The CDR3 is 13 residues long. The germline V gene has CDR1 SNHLY and CDR2 FYNNEI. In DNA, the CDR3 is TGTGCCAGCAGTGGAGGGGGACAGGCTGGCTACACCTTC. Its translation: CASSGGGQAGYTF.

The chain uses TRBV19 and TRBJ2-3; 9 nucleotides agree with TRBD1. The V gene end was trimmed by 6 bases and the J gene end by 4 bases; junction bases not matched to a gene: 5. The CDR3 extends over 14 amino acids. Germline loops: CDR1 LNHDA, CDR2 SQIVND (reference sequence). CDR3: CASRRTGEADTQYF. Here the CDR3 DNA reads TGTGCCAGTAGGAGGACAGGGGAGGCAGATACGCAGTATTTT.

V is TRBV6-5 and J is TRBJ2-5; tentatively, D is TRBD2 (6 bases). The J call is in doubt because the DNA end fits TRBJ2-7 better. Germline V gene lookup returns CDR1 MNHEY and CDR2 SVGAGI. The CDR3 spans 14 residues. In nucleotides, the CDR3 is TGTGCCAGCAGTTACTGGGGGGAAACCTACGAGCAGTACTTC. Translating gives CASSYWGETYEQYF.

The gene calls are TRBV5-1 and TRBJ2-1; 8 nucleotides match TRBD2. Germline V gene lookup returns CDR1 SGHRS and CDR2 YFSETQ. This CDR3 contains 16 residues. V shed 0 bases and J 8 bases; nucleotides not matched to a gene: 10. The CDR3 DNA is TGCGCCAGCAGCTTGGTGGGGGAGGCGGGGGGCGATGAGCAGTTCTTC. This gives the protein CASSLVGEAGGDEQFF.

The rearrangement uses TRBV18 and TRBJ1-1, with D hard to call. This CDR3 has 15 residues. V lost 6 bases to trimming and J lost 3 bases, with 17 bases between them. The germline V gene encodes CDR1 KGHSH and CDR2 LQKENI. CDR3 in DNA: TGTGCCAGCTCCCCCGGGGAAGGGCTCTACACTGAAGCTTTCTTT. This translates into CASSPGEGLYTEAFF.

CDR3 sequence (DNA): TGTGCCAGCAGCGTCCTAACAGGGGTAGCATACAATGAGCAGTTCTTC. Amino acid sequence: CASSVLTGVAYNEQFF. The genes are TRBV9 and TRBJ2-1; 7 bases are a match to TRBD1. Per germline, CDR1 SGDLS and CDR2 YYNGEE. V trimming: 2 bases; J trimming: 4 bases; junction bases outside the gene matches: 9. The CDR3 is 16 amino acids.

The rearrangement links TRBV2 to TRBJ2-7; D is possibly TRBD2 (6 bases). The CDR3 has 13 residues. The V gene lost 11 bases and the J gene lost 1 base, with 15 bases spanning the gap. Germline lookup yields CDR1 SNHLY and CDR2 FYNNEI. DNA of the CDR3: TGTGCCGCCGGTTTGGGGAGGTCCTACGAGCAGTACTTC. It encodes CAAGLGRSYEQYF.

The J gene is TRBJ2-7, the V gene TRBV4-3; possibly TRBD1 for D (5 bases). The V gene lost 4 bases and the J gene lost 6 bases, with 19 bases spanning the gap. Germline V CDR1 and CDR2: LGHNA, YSLEER. This CDR3 is 15 amino acids long. Here the CDR3 DNA reads TGCGCCAGCAGCCCACTCCAGGGCGGTTCTTCCGAGCAGTACTTC. Its protein is CASSPLQGGSSEQYF.

This chain links TRBV7-2 with TRBJ1-4; TRBD1 is a possible D gene (6 bases). The V and J ends lost 6 bases and 4 bases respectively, with 12 bases between them. The CDR3 covers 14 residues. Germline CDR1 SGHTA, CDR2 FQGNSA. The CDR3 spells CASRREQGNEKLFF. CDR3 nucleotide sequence: TGTGCCAGCAGAAGAGAACAGGGTAATGAAAAACTGTTTTTT.

The chain carries TRBV2 and TRBJ1-2, with TRBD1 matching 10 bases. This CDR3 is built from 17 residues. Unmatched junction bases numbered 14, after V lost 7 bases and J lost 3 bases. Germline V gene lookup returns CDR1 SNHLY and CDR2 FYNNEI. As DNA, the CDR3 is TGTGCCAGCACCCGCCCTGGGACAGGGGTTATCCACTATGGCTACACCTTC. This translates into CASTRPGTGVIHYGYTF.

The J gene is TRBJ2-3, the V gene TRBV6-5, with D uncertain. The CDR3 runs 13 residues. The germline gives CDR1 MNHEY, CDR2 SVGAGI. The germline V and J ends were trimmed by 4 bases and 8 bases, with 13 bases remaining between them. DNA of the CDR3: TGTGCCAGCAGTTTAGTTTCCAGAGGTACGCAGTATTTT. Encoded protein: CASSLVSRGTQYF.

V gene TRBV19 combines with J gene TRBJ2-5; TRBD2 agrees at 7 bases. CDR1 is LNHDA and CDR2 is SQIVND in the germline V gene (reference sequence). Trimming cost V 4 bases and J 4 bases; bases outside gene matches: 12. This CDR3 spans 16 amino acids. CDR3 nucleotides: TGTGCCAGTAGTAGGTGGGAGGGAGGGCCGAGAGAGACCCAGTACTTC. Protein: CASSRWEGGPRETQYF.

The chain couples TRBV5-1 to TRBJ1-1; D is perhaps TRBD1 (6 bases). The CDR3 covers 14 residues. The germline V gene has CDR1 SGHRS and CDR2 YFSETQ. The germline V and J ends were trimmed by 2 bases and 0 bases, with 8 bases remaining between them. The CDR3, as DNA: TGCGCCAGCAGCTTCGGGGGGCTGAACACTGAAGCTTTCTTT. It specifies CASSFGGLNTEAFF.

This chain connects TRBV5-4 to TRBJ2-7, with 9 bases that match TRBD2. Per the germline V gene, CDR1 is SGHNT and CDR2 is YYREEE (reference sequence). V lost 4 bases and J lost 6; bases outside the gene matches: 8. CDR3 size: 14 residues. The CDR3 loop reads CASSLTSGGLEQYF. The DNA of the CDR3 is TGTGCCAGCAGCCTGACTAGCGGTGGCCTCGAGCAGTACTTC.

The rearrangement joins TRBV7-3 to TRBJ2-2; 10 bases are a match to TRBD1. The V and J ends lost 5 bases and 7 bases, in that order; junction bases with no gene match: 7. This CDR3 is 15 amino acids long. CDR1 is SGHTA, CDR2 FQGTGA, per germline. This CDR3 reads CASSATGGPIGELFF. DNA for the CDR3: TGTGCCAGCAGCGCGACAGGGGGCCCGATCGGGGAGCTGTTTTTT. The variable domain in full, with the rest retrieved from reference TRBV7-3 and TRBJ2-2, is GAGVSQTPSNKVTEKGKYVELRCDPISGHTALYWYRQSLGQGPEFLIYFQGTGAADDSGLPNDRFFAVRPEGSVSTLKIQRTERGDSAVYLCASSATGGPIGELFFGEGSRLTVL.

This chain connects TRBV15 to TRBJ1-1; no definite D call. Germline V gene data show CDR1 as LNHNV and CDR2 as YYDKDF (reference sequence). The ends were cut back, 4 bases at V and 4 bases at J, with 16 bases in the middle. CDR3 length: 15 residues. Written as DNA, the CDR3 is TGTGCCACCAGCACATCACCCTCGTCAGGCACTGAAGCTTTCTTT. Its translation is CATSTSPSSGTEAFF.

CDR3 DNA: TGTGCCAGCAGCTTGTTAGCGGGAGCTTACAATGAGCAGTTCTTC. Its translation: CASSLLAGAYNEQFF. This chain links TRBV5-6 with TRBJ2-1, with 9 nucleotides matching TRBD2. V was clipped by 1 base and J by 4 bases; unmatched bases: 3. The germline CDR1 and CDR2 sequences are SGHDT and YYEEEE. The CDR3 runs 15 residues.